The subject of this entry is one TCR beta chain. Its specificity is not known. This record comes from a study of CD8 T cells in ankylosing spondylitis. TCRdb re-called the 5' RACE reads through MiXCR, storing one row per CDR3 protein. The sample yields around 490,000 distinct CDR3 sequences, about 5% seen once. Study conclusions and caveats: A TCR beta motif made of 7 to 9 highly homologous variants seemed typical of ankylosing spondylitis blood.

The sample taken for sequencing was blood, either unsorted or a sorted T cell fraction (not recorded which). The clonotype comes from a male donor with ankylosing spondylitis.

The CDR3, as DNA: TGTGCCAGCAGGCATGACCCAGGGCCAGATACGCAGTATTTT. This encodes CASRHDPGPDTQYF. The chain employs TRBV27 and TRBJ2-3, with D possibly matching TRBD1 (5 bases). Trimming shortened V by 6 bases and J by 4 bases, and 14 bases separated the two germline ends. The CDR3 sequence is 14 residues long. Germline loops: CDR1 MNHEY, CDR2 SMNVEV (reference sequence).